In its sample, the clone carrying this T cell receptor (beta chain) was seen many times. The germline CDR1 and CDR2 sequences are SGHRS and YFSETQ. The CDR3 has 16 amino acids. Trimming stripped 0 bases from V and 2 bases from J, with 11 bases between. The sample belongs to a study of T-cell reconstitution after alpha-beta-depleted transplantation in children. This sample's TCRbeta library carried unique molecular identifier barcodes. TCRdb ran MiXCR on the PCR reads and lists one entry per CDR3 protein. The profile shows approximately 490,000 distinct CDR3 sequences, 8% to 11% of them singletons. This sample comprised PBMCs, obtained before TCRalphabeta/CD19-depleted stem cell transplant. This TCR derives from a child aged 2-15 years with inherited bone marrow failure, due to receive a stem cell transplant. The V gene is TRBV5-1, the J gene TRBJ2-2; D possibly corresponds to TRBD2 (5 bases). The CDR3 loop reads CASSLDAASNTGELFF. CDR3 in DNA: TGCGCCAGCAGCTTGGATGCGGCTAGCAACACCGGGGAGCTGTTTTTT.